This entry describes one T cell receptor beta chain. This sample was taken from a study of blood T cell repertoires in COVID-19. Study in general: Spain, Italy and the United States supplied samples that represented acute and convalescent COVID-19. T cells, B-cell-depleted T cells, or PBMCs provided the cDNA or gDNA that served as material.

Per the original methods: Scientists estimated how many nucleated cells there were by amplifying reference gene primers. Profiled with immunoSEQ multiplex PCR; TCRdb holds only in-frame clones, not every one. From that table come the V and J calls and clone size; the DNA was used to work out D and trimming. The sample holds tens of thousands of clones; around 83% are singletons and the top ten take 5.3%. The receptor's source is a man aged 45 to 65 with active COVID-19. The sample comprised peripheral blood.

The DNA for the CDR3 is TGTGCCAGCTCACCGACGGGAGTGAACACTGAAGCTTTCTTT. Amino acid sequence: CASSPTGVNTEAFF. The chain carries TRBV18 and TRBJ1-1; D is uncertain. This CDR3 is built from 14 residues. The germline V gene has CDR1 KGHSH and CDR2 LQKENI. V lost 3 bases to trimming and J lost 0 bases, with 8 bases between them.